Listed below are T cell receptor beta chains from one sample, sequenced in a study of shared clonotypes between healthy human individuals. TCRdb's copy holds only in-frame clones and misses some; the assay was immunoSEQ multiplex PCR. This table holds more than 2,000,000 clones, approximately 93% found once. The sample consisted of naive CD4+ T cells from PBMCs. The receptors here all came from a man younger than 35 in good health. Some clones in this sample may be carry-over from other donors' samples. The CDR3 runs from the conserved cysteine through the conserved F or W. A D gene is named only where the DNA matches it firmly. Clone size is not always given. Where it is, it says once, few, many or a class for expanded clones.

d_gene: .
v_gene: TRBV7-3
abundance: .
j_gene: TRBJ2-1
CDR3aa: CASSPRGGTEYNEQFF
CDR3nt: TGTGCCAGCAGTCCAAGGGGCGGGACAGAGTACAATGAGCAGTTCTTC

d_gene: .
v_gene: TRBV28
abundance: .
j_gene: TRBJ2-7
CDR3aa: CASSFPRGDVFDEQYF
CDR3nt: TGTGCCAGCAGTTTCCCAAGAGGGGATGTGTTCGACGAGCAGTACTTC

d_gene: TRBD1
v_gene: TRBV19
abundance: .
j_gene: TRBJ1-5
CDR3aa: CASRDRSNQPQHF
CDR3nt: TGTGCCAGCCGGGACAGATCCAATCAGCCCCAGCATTTT

d_gene: .
v_gene: TRBV5-6
abundance: .
j_gene: TRBJ1-3
CDR3aa: CASSLGPSGNTIYF
CDR3nt: TGTGCCAGCAGCTTGGGCCCCTCTGGAAACACCATATATTTT

d_gene: .
v_gene: TRBV9
abundance: .
j_gene: TRBJ2-7
CDR3aa: CASSVSPSVGEQYF
CDR3nt: TGTGCCAGCAGCGTATCCCCATCTGTGGGCGAGCAGTACTTC

d_gene: .
v_gene: TRBV6-6
abundance: .
j_gene: TRBJ1-4
CDR3aa: CASSYPTGANEKLFF
CDR3nt: TGTGCCAGCAGTTACCCGACTGGGGCTAATGAAAAACTGTTTTTT

d_gene: .
v_gene: TRBV4-1
abundance: .
j_gene: TRBJ1-1
CDR3aa: CASSQTVGTEAFF
CDR3nt: TGCGCCAGCAGCCAAACAGTGGGGACTGAAGCTTTCTTT

d_gene: .
v_gene: TRBV28
abundance: .
j_gene: TRBJ2-1
CDR3aa: CASSLEALGSHEQFF
CDR3nt: TGTGCCAGCAGTTTAGAAGCCCTAGGTAGCCATGAGCAGTTCTTC

d_gene: .
v_gene: TRBV6-5
abundance: .
j_gene: TRBJ1-5
CDR3aa: CASRRGGRSNQPQHF
CDR3nt: TGTGCCAGCAGGAGAGGAGGGCGGAGCAATCAGCCCCAGCATTTT

d_gene: TRBD2
v_gene: TRBV29-1
abundance: .
j_gene: TRBJ2-1
CDR3aa: CSVASGGYNEQFF
CDR3nt: TGCAGCGTTGCTAGCGGAGGCTACAATGAGCAGTTCTTC

d_gene: TRBD2
v_gene: TRBV5-1
abundance: .
j_gene: TRBJ2-5
CDR3aa: CASSLSGRQETQYF
CDR3nt: TGCGCCAGCAGCTTGAGCGGGAGGCAAGAGACCCAGTACTTC

d_gene: .
v_gene: TRBV7-2
abundance: .
j_gene: TRBJ1-4
CDR3aa: CASSLGAANEKLFF
CDR3nt: TGTGCCAGCAGCTTAGGGGCAGCTAATGAAAAACTGTTTTTT

d_gene: TRBD1
v_gene: TRBV28
abundance: .
j_gene: TRBJ1-3
CDR3aa: CASTSGGSSGNTIYF
CDR3nt: TGTGCCAGCACCTCAGGGGGGTCCTCTGGAAACACCATATATTTT

d_gene: TRBD2
v_gene: TRBV11-2
abundance: .
j_gene: TRBJ2-7
CDR3aa: CASSLEASGRAREQYF
CDR3nt: TGTGCCAGCAGCTTAGAGGCTAGCGGGAGGGCCAGGGAGCAGTACTTC

d_gene: TRBD1
v_gene: TRBV2
abundance: .
j_gene: TRBJ2-7
CDR3aa: CASSEQGAVYEQYF
CDR3nt: TGTGCCAGCAGTGAACAGGGGGCGGTGTACGAGCAGTACTTC

d_gene: .
v_gene: TRBV11-2
abundance: .
j_gene: TRBJ1-1
CDR3aa: CASSLERQWNTEAFF
CDR3nt: TGTGCCAGCAGCTTGGAAAGACAGTGGAACACTGAAGCTTTCTTT

d_gene: .
v_gene: TRBV7-3
abundance: once
j_gene: TRBJ2-5
CDR3aa: CASSHTNGAQGYRRRTQYF
CDR3nt: TGTGCCAGCAGTCACACCAACGGGGCACAGGGTTATCGCCGGAGGACCCAGTACTTC

d_gene: .
v_gene: TRBV7-3
abundance: .
j_gene: TRBJ1-1
CDR3aa: CASSPTPGGTEAFF
CDR3nt: TGTGCCAGCAGCCCTACCCCGGGGGGGACTGAAGCTTTCTTT

d_gene: TRBD1
v_gene: TRBV27
abundance: .
j_gene: TRBJ2-7
CDR3aa: CASSRSGTGLPWRYEQYF
CDR3nt: TGTGCCAGCAGCCGTTCCGGGACAGGGCTCCCCTGGCGTTACGAGCAGTACTTC

d_gene: .
v_gene: TRBV18
abundance: .
j_gene: TRBJ2-5
CDR3aa: CASSPGDGLRETQYF
CDR3nt: TGTGCCAGCTCACCCGGGGACGGGCTCCGGGAGACCCAGTACTTC

d_gene: .
v_gene: TRBV12-5
abundance: .
j_gene: TRBJ1-1
CDR3aa: CASATGRYTEAFF
CDR3nt: TGTGCTAGTGCCACCGGCAGGTACACTGAAGCTTTCTTT

d_gene: .
v_gene: TRBV14
abundance: .
j_gene: TRBJ1-4
CDR3aa: CASSQVRGKLFF
CDR3nt: TGTGCCAGCAGCCAAGTCCGGGGAAAACTGTTTTTT

d_gene: .
v_gene: TRBV18
abundance: .
j_gene: TRBJ2-7
CDR3aa: CASSPPARSYEQYF
CDR3nt: TGTGCCAGCTCACCACCGGCTAGATCCTACGAGCAGTACTTC

d_gene: .
v_gene: TRBV4-2
abundance: .
j_gene: TRBJ2-1
CDR3aa: CASSQGDSVPYNEQFF
CDR3nt: TGTGCCAGCAGCCAGGGAGACTCGGTCCCCTACAATGAGCAGTTCTTC

d_gene: .
v_gene: TRBV9
abundance: once
j_gene: TRBJ2-7
CDR3aa: CASSLAGTLTYEQYF
CDR3nt: TGTGCCAGCAGCTTAGCCGGGACACTAACCTACGAGCAGTACTTC

d_gene: TRBD2
v_gene: TRBV4-2
abundance: .
j_gene: TRBJ2-5
CDR3aa: CASSPGGTSGGMETQYF
CDR3nt: TGTGCCAGCAGCCCGGGGGGCACGTCGGGAGGGATGGAGACCCAGTACTTC

d_gene: TRBD2
v_gene: TRBV23-1
abundance: .
j_gene: TRBJ2-7
CDR3aa: CASSHPRLAPKDYEQYF
CDR3nt: TGCGCCAGCAGTCACCCGAGACTAGCGCCAAAAGACTACGAGCAGTACTTC

d_gene: TRBD2
v_gene: TRBV5-6
abundance: .
j_gene: TRBJ2-7
CDR3aa: CASTALGLAGNYEQYF
CDR3nt: TGTGCCAGCACCGCTCTGGGACTAGCGGGAAACTACGAGCAGTACTTC

d_gene: TRBD1
v_gene: TRBV5-4
abundance: .
j_gene: TRBJ2-3
CDR3aa: CASSSGTTGRRDTQYF
CDR3nt: TGTGCCAGCAGCTCCGGAACGACAGGGCGACGGGATACGCAGTATTTT

d_gene: .
v_gene: TRBV28
abundance: .
j_gene: TRBJ1-1
CDR3aa: CASRNARAEAFF
CDR3nt: TGTGCCAGCAGAAACGCGAGGGCTGAAGCTTTCTTT

d_gene: .
v_gene: TRBV29-1
abundance: .
j_gene: TRBJ2-1
CDR3aa: CSVRRGTYNEQFF
CDR3nt: TGCAGCGTCCGCCGGGGGACCTACAATGAGCAGTTCTTC

d_gene: .
v_gene: TRBV7-9
abundance: .
j_gene: TRBJ1-5
CDR3aa: CASSFSSDNQPQHF
CDR3nt: TGTGCCAGCAGCTTTTCGTCAGACAATCAGCCCCAGCATTTT

d_gene: TRBD1
v_gene: TRBV6-5
abundance: .
j_gene: TRBJ1-2
CDR3aa: CASSSPGGSNYGYTF
CDR3nt: TGTGCCAGCAGCTCTCCAGGGGGATCTAACTATGGCTACACCTTC

d_gene: .
v_gene: TRBV27
abundance: .
j_gene: TRBJ2-3
CDR3aa: CASSTSWYTDTQYF
CDR3nt: TGTGCCAGCAGCACTAGCTGGTACACAGATACGCAGTATTTT

d_gene: .
v_gene: TRBV28
abundance: .
j_gene: TRBJ1-5
CDR3aa: CASSLFTPPAQHF
CDR3nt: TGTGCCAGCAGTTTATTTACGCCTCCGGCCCAGCATTTT

d_gene: .
v_gene: TRBV15
abundance: .
j_gene: TRBJ1-5
CDR3aa: CATSTEPGDQPQHF
CDR3nt: TGTGCCACCAGCACCGAGCCGGGAGATCAGCCCCAGCATTTT

d_gene: .
v_gene: TRBV19
abundance: .
j_gene: TRBJ2-7
CDR3aa: CASSPRDRGLGEQYF
CDR3nt: TGTGCCAGTAGTCCCCGGGACCGGGGATTGGGGGAGCAGTACTTC

d_gene: .
v_gene: TRBV27
abundance: .
j_gene: TRBJ1-4
CDR3aa: CASSLYVLTETNEKLFF
CDR3nt: TGTGCCAGCAGTTTATACGTCCTTACCGAGACTAATGAAAAACTGTTTTTT

d_gene: .
v_gene: TRBV19
abundance: once
j_gene: TRBJ1-1
CDR3aa: CASSRRDPVVSEAFF
CDR3nt: TGTGCCAGTAGTAGACGGGACCCTGTAGTCTCTGAAGCTTTCTTT

d_gene: TRBD2
v_gene: TRBV11-3
abundance: .
j_gene: TRBJ2-7
CDR3aa: CASSLGLAGVSEQYF
CDR3nt: TGTGCCAGCAGCCTAGGACTAGCGGGAGTTTCCGAGCAGTACTTC

d_gene: TRBD2
v_gene: TRBV29-1
abundance: .
j_gene: TRBJ2-7
CDR3aa: CSVVRTSDYEQYF
CDR3nt: TGCAGCGTTGTCCGTACTAGCGACTACGAGCAGTACTTC

d_gene: TRBD1
v_gene: TRBV18
abundance: .
j_gene: TRBJ1-1
CDR3aa: CASSSGQELEAFF
CDR3nt: TGTGCCAGCTCATCGGGACAGGAATTAGAAGCTTTCTTT

d_gene: TRBD2
v_gene: TRBV4-1
abundance: once
j_gene: TRBJ2-5
CDR3aa: CASSQPGTSGQETQYF
CDR3nt: TGCGCCAGCAGCCAACCCGGGACTAGCGGACAAGAGACCCAGTACTTC

d_gene: TRBD2
v_gene: TRBV9
abundance: .
j_gene: TRBJ2-5
CDR3aa: CASSPRDRGTSGSIKTQYF
CDR3nt: TGTGCCAGCAGCCCCCGGGACAGGGGGACTAGCGGGAGTATAAAGACCCAGTACTTC

d_gene: TRBD1
v_gene: TRBV28
abundance: .
j_gene: TRBJ1-3
CDR3aa: CASSLTGSGNTIYF
CDR3nt: TGTGCCAGCAGTCTGACAGGGTCTGGAAACACCATATATTTT